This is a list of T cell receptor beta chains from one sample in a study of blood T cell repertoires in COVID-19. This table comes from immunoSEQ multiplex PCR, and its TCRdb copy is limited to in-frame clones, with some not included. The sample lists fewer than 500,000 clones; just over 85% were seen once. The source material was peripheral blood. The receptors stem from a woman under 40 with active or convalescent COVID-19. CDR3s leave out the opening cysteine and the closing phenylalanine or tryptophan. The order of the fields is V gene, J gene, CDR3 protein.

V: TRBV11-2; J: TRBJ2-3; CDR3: ASSLPGVADTQY
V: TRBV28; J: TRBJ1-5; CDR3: ASSLSGAPGQPQH
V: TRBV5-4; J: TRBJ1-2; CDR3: ASSPGTTDLNYGYT
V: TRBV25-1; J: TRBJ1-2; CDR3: ASSEGTGPYGYT
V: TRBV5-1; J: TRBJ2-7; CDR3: ASSLVGQGADEQY
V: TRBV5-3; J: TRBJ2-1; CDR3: ARSSLAGAWDEQF
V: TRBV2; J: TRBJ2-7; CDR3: ASRASGTSVVYEQY
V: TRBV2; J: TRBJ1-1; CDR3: ASSSAGVTEAF
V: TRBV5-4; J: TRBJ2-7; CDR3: ASSSGQETYEQY
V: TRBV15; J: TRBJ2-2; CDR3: ATSRETGVIGWTGELF
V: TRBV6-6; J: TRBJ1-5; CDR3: ASSPGGYSNQPQH
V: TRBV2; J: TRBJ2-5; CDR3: ASSGPGLAGGPETQY
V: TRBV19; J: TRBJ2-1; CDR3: ASSIDPVMASDTTPSYNEQF
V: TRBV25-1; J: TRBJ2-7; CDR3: ASSETGGQGDYEQY
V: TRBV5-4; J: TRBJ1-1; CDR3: ASSLLGQGQDTEAF
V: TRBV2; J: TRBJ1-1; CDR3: ASSPPLTRKTEAF
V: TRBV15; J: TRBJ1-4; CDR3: ATSSRQSEKLF
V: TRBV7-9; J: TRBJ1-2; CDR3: ASSTEDRVVGYT
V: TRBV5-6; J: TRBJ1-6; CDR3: ASSSTGASPLH
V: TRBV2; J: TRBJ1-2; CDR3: ASSEEQGLGGYT
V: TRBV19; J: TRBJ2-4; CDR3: ASSSGLADAKNIQY
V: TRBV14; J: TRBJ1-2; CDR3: ASSPGGVTFGGYT
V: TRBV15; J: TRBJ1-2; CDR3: ATSRDALGQATYGYT
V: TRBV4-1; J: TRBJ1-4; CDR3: ASSQQVGQGREKLF
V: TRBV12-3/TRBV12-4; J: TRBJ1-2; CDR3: ASSLSGLGYT
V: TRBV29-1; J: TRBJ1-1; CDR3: SVEGQKNTEAF
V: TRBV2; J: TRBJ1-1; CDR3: ASNILNTEAF
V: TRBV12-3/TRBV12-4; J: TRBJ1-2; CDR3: ASSLTGNYGYT
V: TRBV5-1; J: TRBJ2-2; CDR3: ASSGGTSGTGELF
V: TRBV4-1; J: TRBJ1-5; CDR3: ASSQALGQGSQPQH
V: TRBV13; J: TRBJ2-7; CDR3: ASSNTGLTYEQY
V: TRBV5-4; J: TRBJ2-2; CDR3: ASSFGIAGETGELF
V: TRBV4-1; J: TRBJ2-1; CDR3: ASSQPRTSGSYNEQF
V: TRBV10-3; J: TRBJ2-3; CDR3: AISDGASTDTQY
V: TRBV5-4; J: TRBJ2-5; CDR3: ASSHGKGASETQY
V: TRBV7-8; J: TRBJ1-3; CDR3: ASSLGQAFSGNTIY
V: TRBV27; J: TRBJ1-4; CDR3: ASSRTAPYEKLF
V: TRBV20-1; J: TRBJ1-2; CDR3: SADTVSGYT
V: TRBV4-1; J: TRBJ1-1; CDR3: ASSQVVGGTNLGTEAF
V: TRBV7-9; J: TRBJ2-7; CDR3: ASSLAGQNYEQY
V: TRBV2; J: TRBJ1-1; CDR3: ASRELAYTEAF
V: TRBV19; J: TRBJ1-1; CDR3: ASSIVVNTEAF
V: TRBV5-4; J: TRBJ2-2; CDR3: ASSSLTSGNTGELF
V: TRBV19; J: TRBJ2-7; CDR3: ASSIGRGQNYEQY
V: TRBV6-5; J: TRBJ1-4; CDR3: ASGQGSEKLF
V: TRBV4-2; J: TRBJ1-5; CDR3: ASSQTRQYNQPQH
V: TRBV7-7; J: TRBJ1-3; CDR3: ASALPSRRGQVISSGNTIY
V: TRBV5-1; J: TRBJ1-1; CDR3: ASSGGRTEAF
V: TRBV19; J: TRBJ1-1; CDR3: ASSIRGDRGWTEAF
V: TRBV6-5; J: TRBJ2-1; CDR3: ASVPLAGPNEQF
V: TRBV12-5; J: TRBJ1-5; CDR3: ASGLVQDSHSNQPQH
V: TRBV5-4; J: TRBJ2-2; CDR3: ASSFRDSTGELF
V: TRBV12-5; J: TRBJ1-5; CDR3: ASGLSGQLNQPQH
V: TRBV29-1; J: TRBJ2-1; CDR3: SVEGLNSDEQF
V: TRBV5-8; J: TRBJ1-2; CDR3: ASSLALARGPNYGYT
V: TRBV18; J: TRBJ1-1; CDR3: ASSPRRQGAEAF
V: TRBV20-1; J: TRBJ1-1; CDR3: SASHPFGTSLNTEAF